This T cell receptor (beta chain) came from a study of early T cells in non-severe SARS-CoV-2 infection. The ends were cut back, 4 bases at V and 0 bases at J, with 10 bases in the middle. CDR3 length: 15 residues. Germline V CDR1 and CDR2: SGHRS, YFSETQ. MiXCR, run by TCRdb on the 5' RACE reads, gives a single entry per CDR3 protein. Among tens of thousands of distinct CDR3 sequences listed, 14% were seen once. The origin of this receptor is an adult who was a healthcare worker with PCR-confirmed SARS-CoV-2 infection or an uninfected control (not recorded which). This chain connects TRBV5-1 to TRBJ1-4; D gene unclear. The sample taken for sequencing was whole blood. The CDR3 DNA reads TGCGCCAGCAGCGGACCAGGTGCAACTAATGAAAAACTGTTTTTT. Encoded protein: CASSGPGATNEKLFF.